These 29 T cell receptor beta chains were all obtained from the same sample, sequenced in a study of cytomegalovirus exposure and HLA in healthy donors. Data came from immunoSEQ multiplex PCR; TCRdb stores just in-frame clones and leaves some out. The table lists under 350,000 clones, about 86% of them singletons. Input material: PBMCs. These TCRs come from a woman aged 18-29 years in good health and CMV-seronegative.

V and J are TRBV11-3 and TRBJ2-7, with 7 bases lining up with TRBD2. CDR3 size: 15 residues. V trimming: 0 bases; J trimming: 3 bases; junction bases outside the gene matches: 5. The germline CDR1 and CDR2 sequences are SGHNT and YENEEA. The DNA for the CDR3 is TGTGCCAGCAGCTTAGATTGGGGACTAAACTACGAGCAGTACTTC. Translating it yields CASSLDWGLNYEQYF. Together with reference TRBV11-3 and TRBJ2-7, the CDR3 gives the full variable domain: EAGVVQSPRYKIIEKKQPVAFWCNPISGHNTLYWYLQNLGQGPELLIRYENEEAVDDSQLPKDRFSAERLKGVDSTLKIQPAELGDSAVYLCASSLDWGLNYEQYFGPGTRLTVT.

The chain couples TRBV6-5 to TRBJ1-1; TRBD1 is a possible D gene (6 bases). V was cut by 6 bases and J by 5 bases, with 16 bases left in between. CDR3 length: 14 amino acids. The germline CDR1 and CDR2 sequences are MNHEY and SVGAGI. The CDR3 reads CASRETGSGTEAFF. The CDR3 DNA sequence: TGTGCCAGCAGAGAAACAGGGAGTGGGACTGAAGCTTTCTTT.

This chain links TRBV11-2 with TRBJ2-7; 8 nucleotides align to TRBD2. The CDR3 loop spans 17 amino acids. CDR1 and CDR2 (germline): SGHAT, FQNNGV. With 2 bases clipped from V and 1 base from J, the junction kept 10 bases outside the gene matches. CDR3 residues: CASSLIYSGRMSYEQYF. As DNA, the CDR3 is TGTGCCAGCAGCTTAATCTACAGCGGGAGAATGTCCTACGAGCAGTACTTC.

The genes are TRBV4-1 and TRBJ2-4, with D possibly being TRBD1 (5 bases). The CDR3 length is 18 residues. The V gene's germline CDR1 is MGHRA and CDR2 YSYEKL. Trimming cost V 0 bases and J 1 base, with 16 bases left between them. This CDR3 reads CASSQDRFRVAAKNIQYF. CDR3 sequence (DNA): TGCGCCAGCAGCCAAGATCGGTTCAGGGTGGCGGCCAAAAACATTCAGTACTTC.

V and J are TRBV6-6 and TRBJ2-3, with TRBD2 matching over 8 bases. Unmatched junction bases numbered 6, after V lost 2 bases and J lost 2 bases. Germline loops: CDR1 MNHNY, CDR2 SVGAGI (reference sequence). The CDR3 loop spans 16 amino acids. The CDR3 region is CASSYSAGGATDTQYF. For the CDR3, the DNA is TGTGCCAGCAGTTACAGTGCCGGGGGGGCCACAGATACGCAGTATTTT.

The rearrangement uses TRBV19 and TRBJ2-7; 11 bases line up with TRBD1. The V and J ends lost 6 bases and 6 bases, in that order; junction bases with no gene match: 10. The CDR3 has 15 residues. From germline, CDR1 is LNHDA and CDR2 SQIVND (reference sequence). This chain's CDR3 is CASSPTGTGGLEQYF. The CDR3 coding sequence is TGTGCCAGTAGCCCAACCGGGACAGGGGGGCTCGAGCAGTACTTC.

The chain combines TRBV2 with TRBJ2-1; 11 nucleotides agree with TRBD2. The V gene's germline CDR1 is SNHLY and CDR2 FYNNEI. V lost 8 bases and J lost 6; bases outside the gene matches: 3. CDR3 length equals 13 residues. The CDR3 protein is CASVAGGPNEQFF. The CDR3 region has the DNA TGTGCCAGCGTAGCGGGAGGGCCCAATGAGCAGTTCTTC.

The CDR3 DNA reads TGTGCCAGCAAGACACAGGGGTACGAGCAGTACTTC. Translation gives CASKTQGYEQYF. The J gene is TRBJ2-7, the V gene TRBV6-5; 7 bases align to TRBD1. Germline V gene sequence: CDR1 MNHEY, CDR2 SVGAGI. This CDR3 comprises 12 residues. With 7 bases clipped from V and 4 bases from J, the junction kept 4 bases outside the gene matches.

The rearrangement uses TRBV15 and TRBJ1-2; possibly TRBD1 for D (5 bases). Germline V CDR1 and CDR2: LNHNV, YYDKDF (reference sequence). CDR3 length: 14 amino acids. V lost 1 base, J lost 8 bases, and 14 bases lay in between. CDR3 in amino acids: CATSRVEGREGYTF. For the CDR3, the DNA is TGTGCCACCAGCAGAGTCGAGGGGCGGGAAGGCTACACCTTC.

The J gene is TRBJ2-7, the V gene TRBV2; the match to TRBD2 covers 9 bases. J was trimmed by 3 bases and V by 0 bases; bases with no gene match: 6. The CDR3 has 16 residues. The germline V gene encodes CDR1 SNHLY and CDR2 FYNNEI. The CDR3 sequence: CASSEARREGHYEQYF. The CDR3 nucleotides read TGTGCCAGCAGTGAAGCGCGGCGGGAGGGCCACTACGAGCAGTACTTC.

The rearrangement joins TRBV27 to TRBJ1-1, with D uncertain. The CDR3 runs to 12 residues. Germline values: CDR1 MNHEY, CDR2 SMNVEV (reference sequence). Trimming shortened V by 5 bases and J by 4 bases, and 8 bases separated the two germline ends. The CDR3 protein is CASSHSGTEAFF. Written as DNA, the CDR3 is TGTGCCAGCAGTCACTCAGGCACTGAAGCTTTCTTT.

The chain combines TRBV5-6 with TRBJ1-2; D remains ambiguous. The CDR3 length is 15 residues. CDR1 and CDR2 (germline): SGHDT, YYEEEE. Trimming removed 0 bases from V and 2 bases from J, with 11 bases in between. CDR3 sequence: CASSLAVRLNYGYTF. The DNA of the CDR3 is TGTGCCAGCAGCTTGGCGGTCAGGTTGAACTATGGCTACACCTTC.

The genes are TRBV6-1 and TRBJ2-3, with unresolved D. This CDR3 comprises 12 residues. Germline loops: CDR1 MNHNS, CDR2 SASEGT. Trimming removed 6 bases from V and 5 bases from J, with 9 bases in between. CDR3 residues: CASSLRKDTQYF. The CDR3 nucleotides are TGTGCCAGCAGCCTGAGGAAAGATACGCAGTATTTT.

The V gene is TRBV5-1, the J gene TRBJ2-6, with 8 bases aligning to TRBD1. Germline CDR1 reads SGHRS; CDR2 reads YFSETQ. This CDR3 is 17 amino acids long. V trimming: 1 base; J trimming: 0 bases; junction bases outside the gene matches: 3. The CDR3 DNA follows: TGCGCCAGCAGCTTGCAGGGGGCTGGCTCTGGGGCCAACGTCCTGACTTTC. This encodes CASSLQGAGSGANVLTF.

This chain uses TRBV5-1 with TRBJ2-7, with D possibly being TRBD2 (5 bases). Per germline, CDR1 SGHRS and CDR2 YFSETQ. CDR3 length: 17 amino acids. Between the trimmed V and J ends, which lost 3 bases and 5 bases, there was a span of 24 bases. This CDR3 reads CASSSTGLIRLVHEQYF. The CDR3 DNA reads TGCGCCAGCAGCTCCACGGGGTTGATTAGGCTTGTCCACGAGCAGTACTTC.

V usage is TRBV27 and J usage is TRBJ2-6; 9 positions agree with TRBD1. Germline lookup yields CDR1 MNHEY and CDR2 SMNVEV (reference sequence). V shed 6 bases and J 4 bases; nucleotides not matched to a gene: 4. This CDR3 region has 15 residues. This CDR3 is CASRGQGAGANVLTF. The CDR3 nucleotides read TGTGCCAGCAGGGGACAGGGCGCCGGGGCCAACGTCCTGACTTTC. Full variable domain (missing parts from reference TRBV27 and TRBJ2-6): EAQVTQNPRYLITVTGKKLTVTCSQNMNHEYMSWYRQDPGLGLRQIYYSMNVEVTDKGDVPEGYKVSRKEKRNFPLILESPSPNQTSLYFCASRGQGAGANVLTFGAGSRLTVL.

The gene calls are TRBV29-1 and TRBJ2-1; possible D gene TRBD2, 6 bases. The CDR3 contains 15 residues. Germline V gives CDR1 SQVTM, CDR2 ANQGSEA. The V gene lost 5 bases and the J gene lost 0 bases, with 14 bases spanning the gap. The CDR3 coding sequence is TGCAGCGTTCCTATAGCGGCGAGCTCCTACAATGAGCAGTTCTTC. This encodes CSVPIAASSYNEQFF.

The rearrangement uses TRBV27 and TRBJ2-3; 7 bases are a match to TRBD2. J was trimmed by 4 bases and V by 3 bases; bases with no gene match: 19. The CDR3 runs 19 residues. The V gene's germline CDR1 is MNHEY and CDR2 SMNVEV (reference sequence). The DNA for the CDR3 is TGTGCCAGCAGTTTCGACGGTAGGCGGGAGAATGTTCAGCCAGATACGCAGTATTTT. This codes for CASSFDGRRENVQPDTQYF.

This chain joins TRBV7-9 and TRBJ2-3; D might be TRBD1 (6 bases). V was pared by 5 bases and J by 0 bases, with 21 bases between. The CDR3 totals 18 residues. Germline CDR1 reads SEHNR; CDR2 reads FQNEAQ (reference sequence). The CDR3 nucleotides are TGTGCCAGCAGCCCTATTTCCCCCAGGGGCCATAGCACAGATACGCAGTATTTT. Translation gives CASSPISPRGHSTDTQYF.

The chain has TRBV30 and TRBJ1-2; weak D call: TRBD1 (5 bases). The V gene's germline CDR1 is GTSNPN and CDR2 SVGIG (reference sequence). V was pared by 0 bases and J by 4 bases, with 27 bases between. The CDR3 is 19 amino acids. The DNA of the CDR3 is TGTGCCTGGAGTGTTGGAGTAGGATCGACTTGGGGCCTAAGCTATGGCTACACCTTC. This gives the protein CAWSVGVGSTWGLSYGYTF.

The genes are TRBV6-6 and TRBJ1-5; 9 nucleotides agree with TRBD1. The V and J ends lost 2 bases and 2 bases, in that order; junction bases with no gene match: 4. Germline CDR1 and CDR2: MNHNY and SVGAGI (reference sequence). The CDR3 has 16 amino acids. DNA of the CDR3: TGTGCCAGCAGTTACACACGGGACAGGGGCAATCAGCCCCAGCATTTT. Its translation: CASSYTRDRGNQPQHF.

The sample holds one count of this clone. The rearrangement joins TRBV30 to TRBJ2-1; possibly TRBD1 for D (5 bases). Germline loops: CDR1 GTSNPN, CDR2 SVGIG (reference sequence). With 0 bases removed from V and 0 bases from J, the gap between germline ends came to 12 bases. This CDR3 has 16 residues. This chain's CDR3 is CAWSVKGLSSYNEQFF. CDR3 sequence (DNA): TGTGCCTGGAGTGTCAAGGGGCTTAGCTCCTACAATGAGCAGTTCTTC.

This chain connects TRBV4-3 to TRBJ2-7, with 8 bases fitting TRBD1. The germline V gene has CDR1 LGHNA and CDR2 YSLEER. The CDR3 sequence is 14 residues long. The junction had 4 bases not matched to a gene; V was cut back by 4 bases and J by 2 bases. This chain's CDR3 is CASSPGQVPYEQYF. CDR3 nucleotide sequence: TGCGCCAGCAGCCCGGGACAGGTTCCCTACGAGCAGTACTTC.

The chain links TRBV28 to TRBJ1-2; D gene unclear. CDR1 and CDR2 from the germline V gene are MDHEN and SYDVKM. The CDR3 extends over 13 amino acids. With 3 bases removed from V and 4 bases from J, the gap between germline ends came to 9 bases. CDR3 region: CASSFSGPYGYTF. The CDR3 bases are TGTGCCAGCAGTTTTAGCGGTCCCTATGGCTACACCTTC.

This rearrangement joins TRBV10-3 to TRBJ1-2; TRBD1 is a possible D gene (6 bases). Looked up from germline, CDR1 is ENHRY and CDR2 is SYGVKD. The CDR3 is 13 amino acids. The ends were cut back, 6 bases at V and 4 bases at J, with 12 bases in the middle. The CDR3 protein is CAIRATGIYGYTF. The CDR3 DNA reads TGTGCCATCAGGGCTACAGGGATCTATGGCTACACCTTC.

The chain links TRBV7-7 to TRBJ2-7; TRBD1 aligns across 8 bases. This CDR3 region has 14 residues. V shed 3 bases and J 5 bases; nucleotides not matched to a gene: 6. Germline V gene lookup returns CDR1 SSHAT and CDR2 FNYEAQ (reference sequence). CDR3 loop: CASSFNRGDHEQYF. Written as DNA, the CDR3 is TGTGCCAGCAGCTTCAACAGGGGGGACCACGAGCAGTACTTC.

The J gene is TRBJ1-1, the V gene TRBV7-2, with 9 bases identical to TRBD1. Looked up from germline, CDR1 is SGHTA and CDR2 is FQGNSA. Unmatched junction bases numbered 5, after V lost 5 bases and J lost 1 base. The CDR3 contains 15 residues. Here the CDR3 reads CASSRRDRENTEAFF. The CDR3 nucleotides read TGTGCCAGCAGCCGAAGGGACAGGGAGAACACTGAAGCTTTCTTT.

The V call is TRBV5-4, the J call TRBJ1-2, with TRBD1 as a possible D gene (5 bases). The CDR3 consists of 16 residues. Trimming took 7 bases from V and 7 from J, leaving 26 bases between them. Looked up from germline, CDR1 is SGHNT and CDR2 is YYREEE (reference sequence). In nucleotides, the CDR3 is TGTGCCAGCGCTCCTGGGTTCAGGGATAAAAGCTCTGGCTACACCTTC. Translation gives CASAPGFRDKSSGYTF. Full variable domain (missing parts from reference TRBV5-4 and TRBJ1-2): ETGVTQSPTHLIKTRGQQVTLRCSSQSGHNTVSWYQQALGQGPQFIFQYYREEENGRGNFPPRFSGLQFPNYSSELNVNALELDDSALYLCASAPGFRDKSSGYTFGSGTRLTVV.

The chain links TRBV30 to TRBJ1-5, with D perhaps TRBD1 (5 bases). Germline V gene data show CDR1 as GTSNPN and CDR2 as SVGIG (reference sequence). The CDR3 length is 15 residues. Trimming took 1 base from V and 1 from J, leaving 11 bases between them. As DNA, the CDR3 is TGTGCCTGGAGTGGCTCAGGGTCGAGCAATCAGCCCCAGCATTTT. This sequence encodes CAWSGSGSSNQPQHF.